Following are 14 T cell receptor beta chains from one sample sequenced in a study of T cells in Graves' hyperthyroidism and ophthalmopathy. The source material, RNA transcripts, was used to amplify TCR beta CDR3 regions. An initial round of RT-PCR targeting the TCR CDR3 relied on the HTBI primer set. In TCRdb, the multiplex PCR reads were re-called with MiXCR into one record per CDR3 protein. The sample includes around 600,000 distinct CDR3 sequences, about 15% of them seen just once. The sample was blood. Receptors were obtained from a woman aged 45-65 years with Graves' ophthalmopathy.

Many counts were recorded for this clonotype. The chain combines TRBV11-3 with TRBJ2-1; a possible D gene is TRBD1 (6 bases). The CDR3 loop spans 15 amino acids. Deletions cut 2 bases from V and 5 bases from J, with 13 bases between. The V gene's germline CDR1 is SGHNT and CDR2 YENEEA. The CDR3 sequence: CASSLKPRGDNEQFF. The DNA of the CDR3 is TGTGCCAGCAGCTTAAAGCCCAGGGGAGACAATGAGCAGTTCTTC.

This clonotype was seen at least ten times. V and J are TRBV7-2 and TRBJ1-1; TRBD1 matches at 7 bases. This CDR3 has 16 residues. V dropped 1 base and J dropped 4; count of bases not matched to a gene: 9. CDR1 and CDR2 from the germline V gene are SGHTA and FQGNSA. CDR3 sequence (DNA): TGTGCCAGCAGCTTAGTGGGCGCAGGGGGAAGCACTGAAGCTTTCTTT. Its translation is CASSLVGAGGSTEAFF.

In this sample, this clonotype turned up a few times. The junction departs from germline at one end; a sequencing error may be responsible. This chain connects TRBV24-1 to TRBJ2-5; 7 nucleotides line up with TRBD1. The germline gives CDR1 KGHDR, CDR2 SFDVKD. CDR3 length: 14 amino acids. Here the CDR3 DNA reads TGTGCCACCAGTGAGCCGGGACAGTCACCCTACCTCCACTTC. Its protein is CATSEPGQSPYLHF.

This clonotype showed up many times. The chain has TRBV14 and TRBJ2-7; D possibly corresponds to TRBD2 (6 bases). Trimming left V 1 base short and J 7 bases short, with 11 bases between. The CDR3 runs 13 residues. Germline V CDR1 and CDR2: SGHDN, FVKESK. Written as DNA, the CDR3 is TGTGCCAGCAGCCAAGGCCCCGGGACTGAGCAGTACTTC. This gives the protein CASSQGPGTEQYF. The variable domain in full, with the rest retrieved from reference TRBV14 and TRBJ2-7, is EAGVTQFPSHSVIEKGQTVTLRCDPISGHDNLYWYRRVMGKEIKFLLHFVKESKQDESGMPNNRFLAERTGGTYSTLKVQPAELEDSGVYFCASSQGPGTEQYFGPGTRLTVT.

The chain has TRBV29-1 and TRBJ2-1, with 8 bases identical to TRBD1. The CDR3 sequence is 12 residues long. Germline lookup yields CDR1 SQVTM and CDR2 ANQGSEA. V lost 6 bases and J lost 3; bases outside the gene matches: 1. The CDR3 nucleotides are TGCAGCGTCGGACAGGGCTACAATGAGCAGTTCTTC. This sequence encodes CSVGQGYNEQFF.

Only a few counts were recorded for this clonotype. The CDR3 nucleotides are TGTGCCAGCAGTTACTTAGACATAGGAGGTTATGGCTACACCTTC. Amino acid sequence: CASSYLDIGGYGYTF. This chain links TRBV6-6 with TRBJ1-2; D is ambiguous. With 1 base removed from V and 5 bases from J, the gap between germline ends came to 14 bases. CDR1 is MNHNY and CDR2 is SVGAGI in the germline V gene (reference sequence). This CDR3 is built from 15 residues.

This clonotype was recorded at least ten times. The rearrangement joins TRBV5-1 to TRBJ2-7; perhaps TRBD2 as D (6 bases). This CDR3 region has 15 residues. V was cut by 0 bases and J by 3 bases, with 13 bases left in between. Per the germline V gene, CDR1 is SGHRS and CDR2 is YFSETQ. In DNA, the CDR3 is TGCGCCAGCAGCTTGGATTCTGCGGGATTCTACGAGCAGTACTTC. Protein: CASSLDSAGFYEQYF.

This clonotype was picked up a small number of times. This chain connects TRBV7-9 to TRBJ2-7; 9 nucleotides match TRBD2. Germline assignment: CDR1 SEHNR and CDR2 FQNEAQ (reference sequence). The junction had 10 bases not matched to a gene; V was cut back by 5 bases and J by 5 bases. The CDR3 runs to 15 residues. The CDR3 bases are TGTGCCAGCAGCCACATTAGCGGGAGACCCCACGAGCAGTACTTC. Protein product: CASSHISGRPHEQYF.

This clonotype appeared many times. This rearrangement joins TRBV11-1 to TRBJ2-1; the D gene is possibly TRBD2 (5 bases). The V and J ends lost 6 bases and 7 bases respectively, with 13 bases between them. CDR3 length: 13 residues. Germline V gene sequence: CDR1 SGHAT, CDR2 FQDESV (reference sequence). CDR3 coding DNA: TGTGCCAGCAGATCCCCTAGCAAGAATGAGCAGTTCTTC. This encodes CASRSPSKNEQFF.

This clonotype was detected only a few times. The CDR3 DNA reads as TGCGCCAGCAGCCAAGATCCCGCGACTAGCGGGAGGGCGCAGTATTTT. Translating it yields CASSQDPATSGRAQYF. V usage is TRBV4-1 and J usage is TRBJ2-3; 14 bases align to TRBD2. Germline V CDR1 and CDR2: MGHRA, YSYEKL. With V trimmed by 0 bases and J by 10 bases, 6 bases remained unmatched. CDR3 length equals 16 residues.

This clonotype occurred many times. This chain joins TRBV7-2 and TRBJ2-5; a possible D gene is TRBD1 (5 bases). The length of the CDR3 is 13 residues. The V end lost 1 base, the J end lost 9 bases, and 12 bases lay between the germline ends. From germline, CDR1 is SGHTA and CDR2 FQGNSA. CDR3 coding DNA: TGTGCCAGCAGCTTAGACGGACCCAGGGCCCAGTACTTC. Translating it yields CASSLDGPRAQYF. Full variable domain (rest looked up from reference TRBV7-2 and TRBJ2-5): GAGVSQSPSNKVTEKGKDVELRCDPISGHTALYWYRQSLGQGLEFLIYFQGNSAPDKSGLPSDRFSAERTGGSVSTLTIQRTQQEDSAVYLCASSLDGPRAQYFGPGTRLLVL.

This clonotype was picked up many times. This chain links TRBV7-9 with TRBJ2-3; a possible D gene is TRBD1 (5 bases). The CDR3 has 15 residues. V was pared by 1 base and J by 3 bases, with 11 bases between. CDR1 SEHNR and CDR2 FQNEAQ come from the germline V gene (reference sequence). CDR3 in amino acids: CASSLGAGWTDTQYF. In DNA, the CDR3 is TGTGCCAGCAGCTTAGGGGCAGGGTGGACAGATACGCAGTATTTT.

This clonotype was picked up many times. DNA of the CDR3: TGTGCCAGTAGTACGCGGGATTCACAAACAGGCACGCAGTATTTT. The encoded protein is CASSTRDSQTGTQYF. The V call is TRBV19, the J call TRBJ2-3, with D possibly being TRBD2 (6 bases). The V end was cut by 4 bases, the J end by 9 bases, with 20 bases between. The CDR3 spans 15 residues. Germline V lookup: CDR1 LNHDA, CDR2 SQIVND (reference sequence). Based on the CDR3 plus reference TRBV19 and TRBJ2-3, the full variable domain is DGGITQSPKYLFRKEGQNVTLSCEQNLNHDAMYWYRQDPGQGLRLIYYSQIVNDFQKGDIAEGYSVSREKKESFPLTVTSAQKNPTAFYLCASSTRDSQTGTQYFGPGTRLTVL.

The chain has TRBV30 and TRBJ2-1; 13 bases line up with TRBD2. Trimming cost V 5 bases and J 2 bases; bases outside gene matches: 9. The CDR3 extends over 17 amino acids. Germline CDR1 GTSNPN, CDR2 SVGIG (reference sequence). CDR3 DNA sequence: TGTGCCTGGGAAGATAGGACTAGCGGGGGTACCTACAATGAGCAGTTCTTC. The encoded protein is CAWEDRTSGGTYNEQFF.